This is a list of T cell receptor beta chains from one sample in a study of CD8 T cells in ankylosing spondylitis. TCRdb re-derived calls from the 5' RACE reads in MiXCR, one entry per CDR3 protein. The sample holds some 240,000 distinct CDR3 sequences, 18% seen once. The specimen sequenced was blood, either unsorted or a sorted T cell fraction (not recorded which). The receptors were sampled from a male donor with ankylosing spondylitis or in good health (not recorded which). CDR3s include the opening cysteine and the closing phenylalanine or tryptophan. Each record gives: D gene, V gene, clone size, J gene, CDR3 DNA, CDR3 protein. The D gene is left open where the match is weak. A clone size is listed for some rows: how often the clone was seen (once, few, many), or a class if it is expanded.

.,TRBV4-3,.,TRBJ2-5,TGCGCCAGCAGCCAAGATATTGGAGAACAAGAGACCCAGTACTTC,CASSQDIGEQETQYF
TRBD1,TRBV12-3/TRBV12-4,few,TRBJ1-1,TGTGCCAGCAGCCGGGACAGCATGAACACTGAAGCTTTCTTT,CASSRDSMNTEAFF
.,TRBV4-1,few,TRBJ2-3,TGCGCCAGCAGCCTGAATACCGGGACTAGCACAGATACGCAGTATTTT,CASSLNTGTSTDTQYF
.,TRBV4-1,many,TRBJ2-7,TGCGCCAGCAGCCTGCAATACAGGCGACAAGGGGCCTACGAGCAGTACTTC,CASSLQYRRQGAYEQYF
TRBD1,TRBV7-9,.,TRBJ2-5,TGTGCCAGCAGCCCCGGGACAGGGGGCTGGGAGACCCAGTACTTC,CASSPGTGGWETQYF
TRBD1,TRBV9,.,TRBJ1-2,TGTGCCAGCAGCGGCCAGGGGGACTATGGCTACACCTTC,CASSGQGDYGYTF
.,TRBV6-5,.,TRBJ1-1,TGTGCCAGCAGTTACTCCCCCAGGAACACTGAAGCTTTCTTT,CASSYSPRNTEAFF
.,TRBV10-3,few,TRBJ1-2,TGTGCCATCAGTGAGACCCGGGGCAACTATGGCTACACCTTC,CAISETRGNYGYTF
TRBD2,TRBV12-3/TRBV12-4,.,TRBJ2-2,TGTGCCAGCAGGGACCCCGGACTAGCGGGAGGGACCGGGGAGCTGTTTTTT,CASRDPGLAGGTGELFF
TRBD2,TRBV15,.,TRBJ2-5,TGTGCCACCAGCAGAGTAACTAGCGGCCAAGAGACCCAGTACTTC,CATSRVTSGQETQYF
.,TRBV7-8,.,TRBJ2-5,TGTGCCAGCAGCTTAGAATTGGCGGGTCCACAAGAGACCCAGTACTTC,CASSLELAGPQETQYF
.,TRBV3-1,many,TRBJ2-2,TGTGCCAGCAGCCAAGATTGGGCAGTATCCTCCGGGGAGCTGTTTTTT,CASSQDWAVSSGELFF
TRBD2,TRBV7-2,few,TRBJ2-7,TGTGCCAGCAGCCCTACTAGCGGGCCTTTATCCGAGCAGTACTTC,CASSPTSGPLSEQYF
.,TRBV10-3,.,TRBJ2-1,TGTGCCATCAGTGAGTCGACGGTTATGAGCTCCTACAATGAGCAGTTCTTC,CAISESTVMSSYNEQFF
.,TRBV7-3,few,TRBJ2-3,TGTGCCAGCAGCTCCCACTCTGCAGATACGCAGTATTTT,CASSSHSADTQYF
TRBD2,TRBV20-1,few,TRBJ2-7,TGCAGTGCTAAAGGGGACTACCTGTACGAGCAGTACTTC,CSAKGDYLYEQYF
.,TRBV9,.,TRBJ2-7,TGTGCCAGCAGCGTCTTCGGGGCCTCAGGCGAGCAGTACTTC,CASSVFGASGEQYF
TRBD2,TRBV27,.,TRBJ2-5,TGTGCCAGCACCCTAAGGGTAGCGGGAGTGGAGACCCAGTACTTC,CASTLRVAGVETQYF
TRBD2,TRBV4-3,.,TRBJ2-7,TGCGCCAGCAGCCCCAACGGGGAATTAGCGGGAATCGAGCAGTACTTC,CASSPNGELAGIEQYF
TRBD1,TRBV7-9,.,TRBJ1-4,TGTGCCAGCAGCTGGGACAGCGGGGAAAAACTGTTTTTT,CASSWDSGEKLFF
.,TRBV4-1,few,TRBJ2-3,TGCGCCAGCAGCCAAGAAACAGCCCGGGTCGGGGATACGCAGTATTTT,CASSQETARVGDTQYF
TRBD1,TRBV27,many,TRBJ1-2,TGTGCCAGCAGTTTATCCGGACAGGGGGTATATGGCTACACCTTC,CASSLSGQGVYGYTF
.,TRBV29-1,.,TRBJ2-7,TGCAGCGCGGTAGGACATAGCTCCTACGAGCAGTACTTC,CSAVGHSSYEQYF
.,TRBV27,.,TRBJ1-1,TGTGCCAGCAGTTTGTCCCCCGCCATCCGTGAAGCTTTCTTT,CASSLSPAIREAFF
TRBD2,TRBV28,.,TRBJ2-5,TGTGCCAGCAGCCGGGGACTAGTAATCCCCGAGACCCAGTACTTC,CASSRGLVIPETQYF
TRBD2,TRBV20-1,.,TRBJ2-7,TGCAGTGCTAGAGCCGGACTAGCAGTTTCCTACGAGCAGTACTTC,CSARAGLAVSYEQYF
.,TRBV11-2,few,TRBJ2-3,TGTGCCAGCAGCTTAATGGATAGCCCAGATACGCAGTATTTT,CASSLMDSPDTQYF
.,TRBV3-1,.,TRBJ2-1,TGTGCCAGCAGCCAAGATCTCAAACAGGGCCCATTCTACAATGAGCAGTTCTTC,CASSQDLKQGPFYNEQFF
TRBD2,TRBV7-7,.,TRBJ2-3,TGTGCTAGCAGCCCTGGACTAGCGTGGAGCACAGATACGCAGTATTTT,CASSPGLAWSTDTQYF
.,TRBV4-2,few,TRBJ1-2,TGTGCCAGCAGCCAAGGAGGACACCCCGGCTACACCTTC,CASSQGGHPGYTF
.,TRBV5-1,many,TRBJ2-3,TGCGCCAGCAGCTTTACGGGGGATACGCAGTATTTT,CASSFTGDTQYF
.,TRBV6-6,.,TRBJ1-2,TGTGCCAGCACCCTAGCTGTAGGGGATGGCTACACCTTC,CASTLAVGDGYTF
.,TRBV6-5,.,TRBJ1-4,TGTGCCAGCAGTTATAGTGTCGGATCAACTAATGAAAAACTGTTTTTT,CASSYSVGSTNEKLFF
.,TRBV7-6,many,TRBJ2-7,TGTGCCAGCAGCTTATGGGACGGCGAAGAATACTACGAGCAGTACTTC,CASSLWDGEEYYEQYF
.,TRBV3-1,.,TRBJ2-1,TGTGCCAGCAGCCAAAGTACCGGGACTGCATATTACAATGAGCAGTTCTTC,CASSQSTGTAYYNEQFF
.,TRBV29-1,many,TRBJ2-7,TGCAGTGTGGGGGCGACCTACGAGCAGTACTTC,CSVGATYEQYF
.,TRBV3-1,few,TRBJ2-2,TGTGCCGGCGGGGTGAGCGACACCGGGGAGCTGTTTTTT,CAGGVSDTGELFF
.,TRBV6-6,many,TRBJ1-5,TGTGCCAGCAGCCCACAGGGTGGCCAGCCCCAGCATTTT,CASSPQGGQPQHF
TRBD2,TRBV12-3/TRBV12-4,many,TRBJ2-3,TGTGCCAGCCTGGCAGCGGGAGGCACAGATACGCAGTATTTT,CASLAAGGTDTQYF
TRBD2,TRBV27,.,TRBJ2-1,TGTGCCAGCAGTTTCCAACTACCGGGACTATTCAATGAGCAGTTCTTC,CASSFQLPGLFNEQFF
.,TRBV28,few,TRBJ2-7,TGTGCCAGCAGTTTAATGGGGGCGACCTACGAGCAGTACTTC,CASSLMGATYEQYF
.,TRBV2,few,TRBJ1-5,TGTGCCTCCGGGTGGGGGGGCAATCAGCCCCAGCATTTT,CASGWGGNQPQHF
TRBD1,TRBV12-3/TRBV12-4,few,TRBJ1-3,TGTGCCAGCAGTTTACACGGGACAGGTGTCTCTGGAAACACCATATATTTT,CASSLHGTGVSGNTIYF
.,TRBV25-1,.,TRBJ1-1,TGTGCCAGCAGTGAAGGGTGGACTGAAGCTTTCTTT,CASSEGWTEAFF
.,TRBV12-3/TRBV12-4,few,TRBJ2-5,TGTGCCAGCAGAACAGGTAGAGAGACCCAGTACTTC,CASRTGRETQYF
.,TRBV2,.,TRBJ2-3,TGTGCCAGCAGTGAATGGGCAGATACGCAGTATTTT,CASSEWADTQYF
.,TRBV4-1,few,TRBJ2-5,TGCGCCAGCAGCCTTCCCGGGGCAAGGGGAGAGACCCAGTACTTC,CASSLPGARGETQYF
TRBD1,TRBV19,few,TRBJ2-2,TGTGCCAGTAAGAAGGACAGGGGGAACACCGGGGAGCTGTTTTTT,CASKKDRGNTGELFF
.,TRBV25-1,many,TRBJ1-2,TGTGCCAGCATGGGCTATGGCTACACCTTC,CASMGYGYTF
TRBD1,TRBV4-3,.,TRBJ2-1,TGCGCCAGCAGCCAAACCAGGACAGGGGGCAATGAGCAGTTCTTC,CASSQTRTGGNEQFF
.,TRBV6-4,once,TRBJ2-3,TGTGCCAGCAGTGCCGAAACTAGTTCAGATACGCAGTATTTT,CASSAETSSDTQYF
.,TRBV29-1,many,TRBJ2-2,TGCAGCGTTGAAAGACACACCGGGGAGCTGTTTTTT,CSVERHTGELFF
.,TRBV7-9,.,TRBJ2-7,TGTGCCAGCAGTATTTTTGGATATGGGGAAGACTACGAGCAGTACTTC,CASSIFGYGEDYEQYF